The clone carrying this TCR beta chain appeared a single time. Its antigen is unidentified. Measured with immunoSEQ multiplex PCR; TCRdb has only the in-frame clones, and not every one. The sample has tens of thousands of clones, 80% seen once. The sample comes from a study of T cells in localized non-small cell lung cancer. Study conclusions and caveats: Uninvolved nearby lung showed the greatest T cell clonality, exceeding that found in tumor.

The ends were cut back, 3 bases at V and 6 bases at J, with 10 bases in the middle. Germline CDR1 and CDR2: SNHLY and FYNNEI. CDR3 length equals 13 residues. This receptor was obtained from a woman aged 35 to 70 with stage II lung adenocarcinoma. The chain carries TRBV2 and TRBJ2-3; TRBD1 might be the D (6 bases). The source was PBMCs, collected before any cancer treatment. The CDR3 spells CASSDTGLDTQYF. DNA for the CDR3: TGTGCCAGCAGTGATACAGGGCTGGATACGCAGTATTTT.